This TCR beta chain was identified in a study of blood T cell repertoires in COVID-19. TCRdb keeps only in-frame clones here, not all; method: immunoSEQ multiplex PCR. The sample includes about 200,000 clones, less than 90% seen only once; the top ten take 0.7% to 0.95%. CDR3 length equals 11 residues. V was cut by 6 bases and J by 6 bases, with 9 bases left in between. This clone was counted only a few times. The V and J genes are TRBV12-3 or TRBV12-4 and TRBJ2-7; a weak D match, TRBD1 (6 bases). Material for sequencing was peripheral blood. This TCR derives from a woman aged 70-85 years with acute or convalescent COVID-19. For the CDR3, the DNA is TGTGCCAGCAGACAGGGAACCGAGCAGTACTTC. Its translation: CASRQGTEQYF.